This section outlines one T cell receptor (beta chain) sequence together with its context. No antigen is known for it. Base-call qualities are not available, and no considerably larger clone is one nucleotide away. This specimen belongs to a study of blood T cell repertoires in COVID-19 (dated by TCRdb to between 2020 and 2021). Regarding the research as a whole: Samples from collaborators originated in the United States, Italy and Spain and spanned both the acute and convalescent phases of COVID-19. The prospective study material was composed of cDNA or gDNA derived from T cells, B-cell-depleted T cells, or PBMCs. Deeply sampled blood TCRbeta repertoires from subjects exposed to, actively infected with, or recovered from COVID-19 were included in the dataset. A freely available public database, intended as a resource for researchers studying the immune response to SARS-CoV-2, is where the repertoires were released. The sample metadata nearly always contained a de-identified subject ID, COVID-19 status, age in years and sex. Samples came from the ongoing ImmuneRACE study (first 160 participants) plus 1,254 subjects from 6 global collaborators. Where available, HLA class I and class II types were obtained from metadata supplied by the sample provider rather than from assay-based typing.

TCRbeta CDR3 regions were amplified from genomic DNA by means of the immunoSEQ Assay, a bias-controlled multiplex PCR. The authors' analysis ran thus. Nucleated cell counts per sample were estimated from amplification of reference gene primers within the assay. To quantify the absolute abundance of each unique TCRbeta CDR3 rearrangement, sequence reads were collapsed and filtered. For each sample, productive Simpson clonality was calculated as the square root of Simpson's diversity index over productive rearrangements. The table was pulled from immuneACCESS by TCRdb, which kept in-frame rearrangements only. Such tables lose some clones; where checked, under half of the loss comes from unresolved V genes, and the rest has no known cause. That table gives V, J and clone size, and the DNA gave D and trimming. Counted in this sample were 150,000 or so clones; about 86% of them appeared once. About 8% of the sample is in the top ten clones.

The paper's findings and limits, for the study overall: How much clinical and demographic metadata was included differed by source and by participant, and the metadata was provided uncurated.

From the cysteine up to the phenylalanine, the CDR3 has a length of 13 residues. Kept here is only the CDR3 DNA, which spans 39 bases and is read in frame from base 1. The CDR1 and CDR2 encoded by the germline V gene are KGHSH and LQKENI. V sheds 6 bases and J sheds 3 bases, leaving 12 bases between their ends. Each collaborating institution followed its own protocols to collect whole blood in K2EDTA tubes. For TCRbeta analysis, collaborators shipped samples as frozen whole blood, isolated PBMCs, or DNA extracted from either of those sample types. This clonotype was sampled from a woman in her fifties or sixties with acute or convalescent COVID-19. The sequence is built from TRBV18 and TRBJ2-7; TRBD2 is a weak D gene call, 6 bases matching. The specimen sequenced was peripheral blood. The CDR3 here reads CASSFGGLYEQYF. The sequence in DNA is TGTGCCAGCTCCTTCGGGGGTCTCTACGAGCAGTACTTC.